The present T cell receptor beta chain was sequenced within a study of T cells in Graves' hyperthyroidism and ophthalmopathy. Study conclusions and caveats: Among clonotypes expanded in thyroid above 0.001, most were also found in blood.

In this sample, this clonotype turned up a few times. Its antigen remains unidentified. Clinical Activity Scores of at least 3, NOSPECS grades of at least 4 and durations under 3 months characterized ophthalmopathy patients. For the diagnoses, clinical symptoms, serum thyroxine and TRAb, thyroid ultrasound and orbital computed tomography were used. TCR beta CDR3 regions were amplified from RNA. HTBI primers were employed in a first-round RT-PCR of the TCR CDR3. TCRdb re-called the multiplex PCR reads with MiXCR, one entry per CDR3 protein. The sample contains around 370,000 distinct CDR3 sequences, around 20% of which appear only once. V was shortened by 4 bases and J by 9 bases, with 17 bases between the two germline ends. The CDR3 length is 15 residues. Germline-derived CDR1 and CDR2 are SGDLS and YYNGEE.

The origin of this receptor is a man aged 18-30 years with Graves' ophthalmopathy. The V and J genes are TRBV9 and TRBJ1-6; TRBD1 is a possible D gene (5 bases). Sequenced: blood. The CDR3, as DNA: TGTGCCAGCAGCATTTCGACAGATAAGGGTTCACCCCTCCACTTT. Its protein product is CASSISTDKGSPLHF. Together with reference TRBV9 and TRBJ1-6, the CDR3 gives the full variable domain: DSGVTQTPKHLITATGQRVTLRCSPRSGDLSVYWYQQSLDQGLQFLIQYYNGEERAKGNILERFSAQQFPDLHSELNLSSLELGDSALYFCASSISTDKGSPLHFGNGTRLTVT.